This T cell receptor (beta chain) was captured in a study of T cell repertoires in cytomegalovirus infection. Turning to the study itself: Based on public TCR beta signatures, there were indications of CMV infection and of a matching HLA type. Study findings and constraints: The cumulative frequency of public TCR beta families distinguished individuals who carried CMV together with the relevant HLA. Predominance within the ex vivo response was attributable to HLA-C-restricted CMV-specific TCR beta clonotypes.

V lost 6 bases, J lost 5 bases, and 19 bases lay in between. This CDR3 is 15 amino acids long. This clonotype was seen a handful of times. Its antigen is currently unknown. Each CDR3 protein is one row after TCRdb ran MiXCR on the reads. Of 480,000 or so distinct CDR3 sequences detected, 11% appear once; the ten largest clones hold approximately 10%. The specimen was PBMCs. This chain uses TRBV12-3 or TRBV12-4 with TRBJ1-1; the D is unclear. The source is a human donor in good health (CMV status not recorded). Some clones in this sample may be carry-over from other donors' samples. The CDR3 DNA reads as TGTGCCAGCAGCTCAGGTTCTCTAGTACGGACTGAAGCTTTCTTT. It codes for CASSSGSLVRTEAFF.